These 21 T cell receptor beta chains originate from one sample sequenced in a study of shared clonotypes between healthy human individuals. The protocol was immunoSEQ multiplex PCR, while the TCRdb copy is restricted to in-frame clones and leaves out a portion. Here the sample spans fewer than 850,000 clones, about 92% being singletons. Material: memory CD8+ T cells from PBMCs. Documented subset: CD45RO+ cells pooled with CCR7-negative TemRA cells. These receptors came from a man in his late teens or twenties in good health. Some clones in this sample may be carry-over from other donors' samples.

This clone was seen a handful of times. The chain has TRBV19 and TRBJ1-1; D not resolved. The germline CDR1 and CDR2 sequences are LNHDA and SQIVND (reference sequence). The CDR3 runs 13 residues. Between the trimmed V and J ends, which lost 7 bases and 0 bases, there was a span of 9 bases. In DNA, the CDR3 is TGTGCCAGTACCGGTTACATGAACACTGAAGCTTTCTTT. Its protein is CASTGYMNTEAFF.

The rearrangement joins TRBV28 to TRBJ2-7, with unresolved D. There are 13 residues in the CDR3. V shed 5 bases and J shed 4 bases, with 12 bases lying between them. In germline, CDR1 is MDHEN, CDR2 SYDVKM. The CDR3, as DNA: TGTGCCAGCAGTAAGCTTTTCGGGTACGAGCAGTACTTC. Residues: CASSKLFGYEQYF.

The V and J genes are TRBV30 and TRBJ2-7; D gene uncertain. Germline CDR1 GTSNPN, CDR2 SVGIG (reference sequence). Trimming pared 3 bases from V and 2 bases from J, leaving 11 bases between. There are 13 residues in the CDR3. CDR3 sequence reads: CAWSPPVTYEQYF. The CDR3 DNA is TGTGCCTGGAGCCCTCCAGTGACCTACGAGCAGTACTTC.

Of note for this clone: This same CDR3 is encoded by further DNA sequences in the sample. The J gene is TRBJ2-7, the V gene TRBV9; 10 nucleotides align to TRBD2. CDR3 length equals 15 residues. Germline CDR1 reads SGDLS; CDR2 reads YYNGEE. Losses at the gene ends were 4 bases for V and 3 bases for J; bases not matched to a gene: 7. The CDR3: CASSPGLAASYEQYF. The CDR3 DNA sequence: TGTGCCAGCAGCCCAGGACTAGCGGCAAGCTACGAGCAGTACTTC.

In the case of this clone: Other DNA sequences in this specimen translate into the identical CDR3. V is TRBV5-1 and J is TRBJ2-7; D gene unclear. Germline CDR1 SGHRS, CDR2 YFSETQ. This CDR3 is built from 14 residues. The V and J ends lost 4 bases and 0 bases respectively, with 11 bases between them. Here the CDR3 DNA reads TGCGCCAGCAGCCCTGAGGTGAGCTCCTACGAGCAGTACTTC. Protein: CASSPEVSSYEQYF.

The chain uses TRBV5-5 and TRBJ2-7; 8 nucleotides align to TRBD1. Germline CDR1 and CDR2: SGHKS and YYEKEE (reference sequence). The ends lost 4 bases at V and 2 bases at J; junction bases unmatched: 5. The CDR3 is made up of 14 amino acids. CDR3 in amino acids: CASSPGRGPYEQYF. The CDR3 DNA sequence: TGTGCCAGCAGCCCCGGCAGGGGGCCCTACGAGCAGTACTTC.

The J gene is TRBJ1-1, the V gene TRBV28, with D maybe TRBD1 (6 bases). Trimming took off 1 base at V and 5 bases at J, with 14 bases between the two ends. This CDR3 is 15 amino acids long. Germline CDR1 is MDHEN and CDR2 is SYDVKM. CDR3 region: CASSLLAGARTEAFF. The CDR3 nucleotides read TGTGCCAGCAGTTTATTGGCAGGGGCGAGGACTGAAGCTTTCTTT.

The rearrangement joins TRBV9 to TRBJ1-3; a weak D match, TRBD1 (5 bases). The CDR3 covers 21 residues. Germline values: CDR1 SGDLS, CDR2 YYNGEE. Trimming stripped 0 bases from V and 0 bases from J, with 25 bases between. CDR3 DNA sequence: TGTGCCAGCAGCGTAGCCCAAGGATGGGGGGACCCTAGTGACTCTGGAAACACCATATATTTT. Amino acids: CASSVAQGWGDPSDSGNTIYF.

The chain has TRBV7-8 and TRBJ2-2; D possibly matches TRBD1 or TRBD2 (5 bases each). CDR1 and CDR2 from the germline V gene are SGHVS and FQNEAQ. The CDR3 totals 15 residues. Trimming took 0 bases from V and 7 from J, leaving 12 bases between them. The CDR3 DNA is TGTGCCAGCAGCTTAGCGCAAGTGGGGGACGGGGAGCTGTTTTTT. This encodes CASSLAQVGDGELFF.

The chain has TRBV27 and TRBJ2-2, with 8 bases aligning to TRBD2. CDR3 length equals 14 residues. With V trimmed by 6 bases and J by 6 bases, 6 bases remained unmatched. The germline V gene encodes CDR1 MNHEY and CDR2 SMNVEV (reference sequence). CDR3 coding DNA: TGTGCCAGCAGAGCGGGGGCCGGGGCCGGGGAGCTGTTTTTT. Protein product: CASRAGAGAGELFF.

The chain couples TRBV28 to TRBJ2-7; 10 nucleotides align to TRBD2. The germline gives CDR1 MDHEN, CDR2 SYDVKM. The V and J ends lost 3 bases and 6 bases, in that order; junction bases with no gene match: 5. This CDR3 is 14 amino acids long. The CDR3 sequence: CASSFPGLAFEQYF. The CDR3 nucleotides read TGTGCCAGCAGTTTCCCGGGACTAGCGTTCGAGCAGTACTTC.

About this clone itself: With a much larger clone just one base away, this may be a read error. Within the sample, other DNA sequences also encode this same CDR3. The gene calls are TRBV4-2 and TRBJ2-7; 9 bases map to TRBD2. V trimming: 1 base; J trimming: 4 bases; junction bases outside the gene matches: 5. The CDR3 is 15 amino acids. CDR1 and CDR2 from the germline V gene are LGHNA and YNFKEQ. In DNA, the CDR3 is TGTGCCAGCAGCCAAGGCCTAGCGGGATCTTACGAGCAGTACTTC. It translates to CASSQGLAGSYEQYF.

The gene calls are TRBV5-4 and TRBJ2-4, with TRBD2 matching over 9 bases. V gave up 0 bases and J gave up 9 bases; unmatched junction bases: 10. The CDR3 has 16 residues. Germline V gene lookup returns CDR1 SGHNT and CDR2 YYREEE (reference sequence). CDR3 amino acids: CASSLDQAGGFGIQYF. The CDR3 DNA is TGTGCCAGCAGCTTGGATCAGGCGGGAGGGTTTGGCATTCAGTACTTC.

This chain links TRBV11-3 with TRBJ2-1, with 12 bases identical to TRBD2. The CDR3 has 15 residues. Germline assignment: CDR1 SGHNT and CDR2 YENEEA. After removal of 4 bases from V and 5 bases from J, the junction contained 3 bases not matched to a gene. The chain's CDR3 is CASSSGLAGNNEQFF. CDR3 DNA sequence: TGTGCCAGCAGCTCAGGACTAGCGGGAAACAATGAGCAGTTCTTC.

The CDR3 here is CASNLKVTNAYNEQFF. CDR3 nucleotides: TGTGCCAGCAACCTAAAGGTGACTAACGCCTACAATGAGCAGTTCTTC. This chain uses TRBV2 with TRBJ2-1; D possibly corresponds to TRBD2 (5 bases). The V and J ends lost 7 bases and 2 bases respectively, with 18 bases between them. CDR3 size: 16 residues. Germline V gives CDR1 SNHLY, CDR2 FYNNEI.

This clone was seen a few times. This rearrangement joins TRBV7-8 to TRBJ2-3; tentatively, D is TRBD1 or TRBD2 (5 bases each). Germline V CDR1 and CDR2: SGHVS, FQNEAQ. CDR3 size: 15 residues. The V and J ends lost 1 base and 1 base respectively, with 9 bases between them. CDR3 in amino acids: CASSLVLGGTDTQYF. CDR3 nucleotides: TGTGCCAGCAGCTTAGTTCTGGGGGGCACAGATACGCAGTATTTT.

The gene calls are TRBV9 and TRBJ1-2; D gene unclear. Per germline, CDR1 SGDLS and CDR2 YYNGEE. The CDR3 has 14 amino acids. Trimming removed 3 bases from V and 8 bases from J, with 17 bases in between. The CDR3 DNA sequence: TGTGCCAGCAGCGCCCCCGGATCCGGGGTAGGCTACACCTTC. This gives the protein CASSAPGSGVGYTF.

The V gene is TRBV10-3, the J gene TRBJ2-7; a possible D gene is TRBD1 (5 bases). CDR3 size: 15 residues. V dropped 5 bases and J dropped 2 bases, with 16 bases sitting between them. The germline CDR1 and CDR2 sequences are ENHRY and SYGVKD. This chain's CDR3 is CAISNHRTLTYEQYF. Here the CDR3 DNA reads TGTGCCATCAGTAACCACCGGACACTCACCTACGAGCAGTACTTC.

The gene calls are TRBV27 and TRBJ1-1; D possibly corresponds to TRBD1 (5 bases). CDR1 is MNHEY and CDR2 is SMNVEV in the germline V gene (reference sequence). This CDR3 region has 17 residues. With 5 bases removed from V and 5 bases from J, the gap between germline ends came to 24 bases. The CDR3 loop reads CASSPNGGTRVPTEAFF. The CDR3 coding sequence is TGTGCCAGCAGTCCCAATGGAGGGACGAGGGTCCCAACTGAAGCTTTCTTT.

The chain combines TRBV6-6 with TRBJ1-5, with D unresolved. The CDR3 length is 14 residues. Per the germline V gene, CDR1 is MNHNY and CDR2 is SVGAGI (reference sequence). V lost 6 bases and J 4 bases, leaving 13 bases between the germline ends. The CDR3: CASRNRRTNQPQHF. DNA for the CDR3: TGTGCCAGCAGAAATAGGAGGACGAATCAGCCCCAGCATTTT.

The V call is TRBV7-8, the J call TRBJ1-2; tentative D call: TRBD1 (6 bases). The V end lost 1 base, the J end lost 3 bases, and 18 bases lay between the germline ends. Germline CDR1 is SGHVS and CDR2 is FQNEAQ. The CDR3 covers 17 residues. CDR3 in amino acids: CASSLGPGASPDYGYTF. The CDR3 nucleotides read TGTGCCAGCAGCTTAGGGCCGGGGGCCTCCCCTGACTATGGCTACACCTTC.